The 11 T cell receptor beta chains below all came from one sample that was sequenced in a study of radiotherapy plus CTLA-4 blockade in lung cancer. Method: immunoSEQ multiplex PCR; TCRdb's copy keeps in-frame clones and lacks some. The data contain around 49,000 clones, around 83% of them seen just once; the ten biggest clones take up about a quarter. The sample was peripheral blood, taken from a patient treated with radiotherapy plus ipilimumab. The receptors were sampled from a human donor with non-small cell lung cancer whose response to radiotherapy plus ipilimumab could not be evaluated.

The rearrangement uses TRBV5-4 and TRBJ2-3, with 8 bases identical to TRBD1. Per germline, CDR1 SGHNT and CDR2 YYREEE (reference sequence). The V segment lost 4 bases and the J segment 5 bases; nucleotides outside the gene matches: 9. This CDR3 is built from 15 residues. CDR3 DNA: TGTGCCAGCAGCCGTGGACAGGGTTTAGGAGATACGCAGTATTTT. This codes for CASSRGQGLGDTQYF.

The V call is TRBV28, the J call TRBJ1-1; 7 bases agree with TRBD1. CDR3 size: 16 residues. Per the germline V gene, CDR1 is MDHEN and CDR2 is SYDVKM. V was clipped by 6 bases and J by 1 base; unmatched bases: 11. The CDR3 sequence is CASSRRLGQKNTEAFF. CDR3 DNA sequence: TGTGCCAGCAGCCGTCGTCTGGGACAGAAGAACACTGAAGCTTTCTTT.

This chain connects TRBV7-2 to TRBJ2-3; D is uncertain. The V end was cut by 3 bases, the J end by 1 base, with 11 bases between. Germline-derived CDR1 and CDR2 are SGHTA and FQGNSA. CDR3 size: 15 residues. Here the CDR3 reads CASSFGGYGTDTQYF. CDR3 coding DNA: TGTGCCAGCAGCTTCGGCGGCTACGGCACAGATACGCAGTATTTT.

CDR3 protein: CASSPGQGRGELFF. Here the CDR3 DNA reads TGTGCCAGCAGCCCCGGACAGGGGCGGGGGGAGCTGTTTTTT. The V gene is TRBV11-3, the J gene TRBJ2-2, with 9 bases lining up with TRBD1. The CDR3 loop spans 14 amino acids. Germline CDR1 SGHNT, CDR2 YENEEA. Trimming took 5 bases from V and 8 from J; bases not matched to a gene: 6.

This rearrangement joins TRBV4-1 to TRBJ2-4, with TRBD1 matching over 10 bases. With 3 bases clipped from V and 1 base from J, the junction kept 3 bases outside the gene matches. This CDR3 region has 16 residues. CDR1 is MGHRA and CDR2 is YSYEKL in the germline V gene. For the CDR3, the DNA is TGCGCCAGCAGCCACCCGGGACAGGGGGCCAAAAACATTCAGTACTTC. Protein: CASSHPGQGAKNIQYF.

V usage is TRBV5-6 and J usage is TRBJ2-3, with 10 bases lining up with TRBD1. V lost 3 bases, J lost 5 bases, and 9 bases stayed unmatched. In germline, CDR1 is SGHDT, CDR2 YYEEEE. The CDR3 totals 16 residues. Here the CDR3 DNA reads TGTGCCAGCAGCTCGACAGGGGGCCGGTGGGGAGATACGCAGTATTTT. It specifies CASSSTGGRWGDTQYF.

The chain uses TRBV19 and TRBJ1-1; 12 nucleotides align to TRBD1. V was clipped by 5 bases and J by 2 bases; unmatched bases: 6. The CDR3 extends over 16 amino acids. Germline V lookup: CDR1 LNHDA, CDR2 SQIVND (reference sequence). For the CDR3, the DNA is TGTGCCAGTAGTCCCTCGGGACAGGGGGCTAACACTGAAGCTTTCTTT. It translates to CASSPSGQGANTEAFF.

The rearrangement uses TRBV2 and TRBJ2-3; D ambiguous. Trimming left V 4 bases short and J 4 bases short, with 3 bases between. The CDR3 runs to 11 residues. Germline V gives CDR1 SNHLY, CDR2 FYNNEI. CDR3 sequence: CASSVADTQYF. As DNA, the CDR3 is TGTGCCAGCAGTGTAGCAGATACGCAGTATTTT.

This clone was seen more than once but under ten times. CDR3 nucleotide sequence: TGTGCCTGGAGTGTTGAGAGGCAGGGTAGCGGCTACACCTTC. It encodes CAWSVERQGSGYTF. V usage is TRBV30 and J usage is TRBJ1-2, with D possibly TRBD1 on 5 matching bases. Germline V gene sequence: CDR1 GTSNPN, CDR2 SVGIG (reference sequence). Trimming took 0 bases from V and 8 from J, leaving 16 bases between them. The CDR3 runs to 14 residues.

This clone was detected a few times. This sequence joins TRBV13 and TRBJ2-7; D call uncertain. CDR1 is PRHDT and CDR2 is FYEKMQ in the germline V gene (reference sequence). The germline V and J ends were trimmed by 1 base and 2 bases, with 9 bases remaining between them. CDR3 size: 14 residues. The CDR3 protein is CASSLVSLAYEQYF. The CDR3 DNA reads as TGTGCCAGCAGCTTAGTTTCCCTAGCCTACGAGCAGTACTTC.

Note on this clone: One end of the junction is discordant with germline, which a read error may explain. CDR3 bases: TGTGCCAGCACTGAAAAAGGGGCTAGCGCCAGCTCCTACAATGAGCAGTTCTTC. It is translated as CASTEKGASASSYNEQFF. V is TRBV2 and J is TRBJ2-1, with D tentatively TRBD2 (6 bases). The CDR3 consists of 18 residues. Germline CDR1 SNHLY, CDR2 FYNNEI.